The sequence of this T cell receptor (beta chain) was determined in a study of cytomegalovirus exposure and HLA in healthy donors. Regarding the study as a whole: Indistinguishability led to the exclusion of some V segments, TRBV6-2 and TRBV6-3 included. A prior analysis recorded that most TCR beta V segments were productive about 90% or about 30% of the time.

With regard to this clone: Its antigen is unidentified.

Trimming pared 7 bases from V and 5 bases from J, leaving 12 bases between. The germline V gene has CDR1 WSHSY and CDR2 SAAADI. The CDR3 totals 14 residues. Primers included in the PCR were 60 Vbeta and 13 Jbeta primers. Assay: immunoSEQ multiplex PCR; the TCRdb copy retains only in-frame clones and omits some. The data show more than 65,000 clones, around 70% seen once. Sample: PBMCs. This clonotype was obtained from a woman aged 50 to 60 in good health and CMV-seropositive. The chain uses TRBV10-2 and TRBJ1-6, with D possibly TRBD1 on 6 matching bases. The CDR3, as DNA: TGCGCCAGCAACCGACAGGCCAATAATTCACCCCTCCACTTT. Translating gives CASNRQANNSPLHF.